This TCR beta chain comes out of a study of blood T cell repertoires in COVID-19 (dated by TCRdb to about 2020). At the level of the whole study: Recovered participants in ImmuneRACE Cohort 3 were defined as having two consecutive negative NP/OP PCR tests, clearance from a healthcare professional, or resolution of symptoms. The collaborator samples originated in the United States, Italy and Spain and spanned the acute and convalescent phases of COVID-19. The prospective study material was composed of cDNA or gDNA derived from T cells, B-cell-depleted T cells, or PBMCs. Deeply sampled blood TCRbeta repertoires from subjects exposed to, actively infected with, or recovered from COVID-19 were included in the dataset. The repertoires were made available in a free public database intended to serve as a resource for research on the immune response to SARS-CoV-2. Samples came from the ongoing ImmuneRACE study (first 160 participants) plus 1,254 subjects from 6 global collaborators. Sample metadata almost always included a de-identified subject ID, COVID-19 status, age in years and sex. HLA class I and class II types, where available, came from metadata supplied by the sample provider rather than from assay-based typing. General conclusions and limits of the study: Clinical and demographic metadata were provided uncurated, with the amount varying by source and participant.

Comments on this clone: Its antigen is currently not known. No base quality values were provided; no much bigger clone lies one nucleotide off.

Participants in the prospective study were enrolled through a virtual design, were aged about 18 to 100 years, and lived in 24 United States geographic areas. In the prospective study, participants were assigned to cohorts based on the clinical history participants reported in a screening survey and a study questionnaire. In the prospective study, mobile phlebotomists collected whole blood, serum and a nasopharyngeal or oropharyngeal swab from each participant. Over an approximately 2-month period, participants in the prospective study had the option of providing additional blood draws and questionnaires. Blood samples from the prospective study were shipped frozen or at room temperature prior to DNA extraction. V gives up 4 bases and J gives up 1 base, and the segment between their germline ends measures 14 bases. The CDR3 contains 16 residues, cysteine and phenylalanine counted. Only the CDR3 part of the read is kept: 48 bases, read in frame from the first base. CDR1 and CDR2 are read off the germline V gene (reference sequence) as SEHNR and FQNEAQ.

TCRbeta CDR3 regions were amplified from genomic DNA by means of the immunoSEQ Assay, a bias-controlled multiplex PCR. Concerning the study's data processing: Within the assay, amplification of reference gene primers was used to estimate how many nucleated cells each sample contained. To quantify the absolute abundance of each unique TCRbeta CDR3 rearrangement, sequence reads were collapsed and filtered. Productive Simpson clonality was computed per sample as the square root of Simpson's diversity index over productive rearrangements. Held by TCRdb, this immuneACCESS table contains in-frame sequences only and omits some clones. Under half of the omission traces to an unresolved V gene where checked; the cause of the rest is unknown. The V and J calls and clone size come from that table; D and trimming were worked out from the DNA. The sample table contains 200,000 to 250,000 clones; only one count was recorded for less than 90% of them. The top ten constitute 3% to 3.5% of the sample.

The chain is encoded by TRBV7-9 joined to TRBJ2-1, with TRBD1 as a weak D call on 5 bases. What was sequenced was PBMCs or T cells enriched from blood (not recorded which). The receptor was isolated from a woman between 50 and 59 years old in a cohort exposed to, infected with or recovered from COVID-19 (not recorded which). The bases read TGTGCCAGCAGCTCGCTCAGACAGCCTTCCTACAATGAGCAGTTCTTC. Its translation reads: CASSSLRQPSYNEQFF.